The next 22 T cell receptor beta chains were all read from a single sample in a study of T cell changes during pregnancy in multiple sclerosis. The assay was immunoSEQ multiplex PCR, and TCRdb's table has in-frame clones only and misses some. The sample lists 89,000 or so clones, roughly nine tenths occurring once. The starting material was PBMCs, obtained in the first trimester of pregnancy. Receptors were obtained from a female donor in good health, serving as a control in a pregnancy study. Some clones in this sample may be carry-over from other donors' samples.

The V gene is TRBV28, the J gene TRBJ1-2; D possibly corresponds to TRBD1 (5 bases). The CDR3 has 14 amino acids. Trimming shortened V by 3 bases and J by 8 bases, and 16 bases separated the two germline ends. Per germline, CDR1 MDHEN and CDR2 SYDVKM. The CDR3 loop is CASSFGRATGGYTF. As DNA, the CDR3 is TGTGCCAGCAGTTTTGGCAGGGCCACAGGAGGCTACACCTTC.

The chain links TRBV18 to TRBJ2-3; D may be TRBD2 (5 bases). V was trimmed by 2 bases and J by 6 bases, leaving 6 bases between them. There are 12 residues in the CDR3. Germline V CDR1 and CDR2: KGHSH, LQKENI. The CDR3 protein is CASSPTGDTQYF. The CDR3 DNA reads TGTGCCAGCTCACCAACGGGGGATACGCAGTATTTT.

This rearrangement joins TRBV7-2 to TRBJ2-3, with 7 positions matching TRBD2. Looked up from germline, CDR1 is SGHTA and CDR2 is FQGNSA. With 5 bases clipped from V and 0 bases from J, the junction kept 8 bases outside the gene matches. CDR3 length equals 16 residues. The chain's CDR3 is CASSLGRGTSTDTQYF. CDR3 nucleotides: TGTGCCAGCAGCCTGGGGAGGGGCACTAGCACAGATACGCAGTATTTT.

The gene calls are TRBV12-5 and TRBJ2-5; 8 bases map to TRBD1. This CDR3 has 13 amino acids. The V segment lost 6 bases and the J segment 4 bases; nucleotides outside the gene matches: 4. Germline V gives CDR1 LGHNT, CDR2 FRNRAP. CDR3 sequence: CASGQGAAETQYF. CDR3 bases: TGTGCTAGTGGCCAGGGGGCGGCAGAGACCCAGTACTTC.

The rearrangement links TRBV16 to TRBJ2-1; D is perhaps TRBD1 (5 bases). This CDR3 has 17 residues. Germline values: CDR1 KGHSY, CDR2 FQNENV. V lost 8 bases and J lost 0, with 20 bases in between. The CDR3 nucleotides are TGTGCCAGCGGCTTGCCCTCAGGGATTAGCTCCTACAATGAGCAGTTCTTC. Translating it yields CASGLPSGISSYNEQFF.

This chain connects TRBV5-1 to TRBJ1-4; D possibly corresponds to TRBD1 (5 bases). This CDR3 has 14 residues. The germline V gene encodes CDR1 SGHRS and CDR2 YFSETQ. The ends were cut back, 3 bases at V and 1 base at J, with 7 bases in the middle. The CDR3 bases are TGCGCCAGCAGCTCGACAGTAACTAATGAAAAACTGTTTTTT. Translating it yields CASSSTVTNEKLFF. Full variable domain (missing parts from reference TRBV5-1 and TRBJ1-4): KAGVTQTPRYLIKTRGQQVTLSCSPISGHRSVSWYQQTPGQGLQFLFEYFSETQRNKGNFPGRFSGRQFSNSRSEMNVSTLELGDSALYLCASSSTVTNEKLFFGSGTQLSVL.

The chain couples TRBV7-2 to TRBJ2-4; 15 bases are shared with TRBD2. The junction had 12 bases not matched to a gene; V was cut back by 1 base and J by 8 bases. In germline, CDR1 is SGHTA, CDR2 FQGNSA. CDR3 length: 19 amino acids. This CDR3 is CASSLVGLAGGWGRDIQYF. The CDR3 DNA reads TGTGCCAGCAGCTTAGTAGGACTAGCGGGAGGGTGGGGGAGGGACATTCAGTACTTC.

The chain carries TRBV5-4 and TRBJ1-1, with TRBD1 matching over 9 bases. In germline, CDR1 is SGHNT, CDR2 YYREEE (reference sequence). Unmatched junction bases numbered 6, after V lost 7 bases and J lost 2 bases. The CDR3 is made up of 14 amino acids. The CDR3 DNA reads as TGTGCCAGCCAACCGGGACAGGGCAACACTGAAGCTTTCTTT. As protein: CASQPGQGNTEAFF. Drawing the rest from reference TRBV5-4 and TRBJ1-1, the complete variable domain is ETGVTQSPTHLIKTRGQQVTLRCSSQSGHNTVSWYQQALGQGPQFIFQYYREEENGRGNFPPRFSGLQFPNYSSELNVNALELDDSALYLCASQPGQGNTEAFFGQGTRLTVV.

The chain couples TRBV6-6 to TRBJ2-7, with D uncertain. CDR1 is MNHNY and CDR2 is SVGAGI in the germline V gene (reference sequence). V gave up 7 bases and J gave up 0 bases, with 10 bases separating them. This CDR3 is 13 amino acids long. The CDR3 bases are TGTGCCAGCACCACCAGGTACTCCTACGAGCAGTACTTC. Protein: CASTTRYSYEQYF.

The chain's CDR3 is CASSQGDRSANTGELFF. The CDR3, as DNA: TGCGCCAGCAGCCAGGGAGACAGGTCCGCGAACACCGGGGAGCTGTTTTTT. This chain connects TRBV4-1 to TRBJ2-2; a possible D gene is TRBD1 (6 bases). Germline loops: CDR1 MGHRA, CDR2 YSYEKL. Trimming stripped 3 bases from V and 0 bases from J, with 14 bases between. The CDR3 is made up of 17 amino acids.

V usage is TRBV29-1 and J usage is TRBJ2-3, with 7 bases identical to TRBD2. CDR1 SQVTM and CDR2 ANQGSEA come from the germline V gene. This CDR3 has 14 residues. The J segment lost 2 bases and the V segment lost 7 bases, leaving 9 bases of the junction unmatched. The CDR3 is CSGASGLITDTQYF. CDR3 bases: TGCAGCGGTGCTAGCGGTTTAATCACAGATACGCAGTATTTT.

The rearrangement joins TRBV29-1 to TRBJ1-1; TRBD1 matches 8 bases. This CDR3 is built from 14 residues. In germline, CDR1 is SQVTM, CDR2 ANQGSEA. The V gene end was trimmed by 6 bases and the J gene end by 0 bases; junction bases not matched to a gene: 6. The CDR3 reads CSVNEQGVNTEAFF. CDR3 in DNA: TGCAGCGTAAACGAACAGGGGGTGAACACTGAAGCTTTCTTT. Supplemented by reference TRBV29-1 and TRBJ1-1, the full variable domain reads SAVISQKPSRDICQRGTSLTIQCQVDSQVTMMFWYRQQPGQSLTLIATANQGSEATYESGFVIDKFPISRPNLTFSTLTVSNMSPEDSSIYLCSVNEQGVNTEAFFGQGTRLTVV.

The V and J genes are TRBV18 and TRBJ2-1, with 14 bases that match TRBD2. Germline V gives CDR1 KGHSH, CDR2 LQKENI. CDR3 size: 20 residues. With V trimmed by 3 bases and J by 0 bases, 10 bases remained unmatched. In DNA form, the CDR3 reads TGTGCCAGCTCACCTGCGACTAGCGGGAGGGCAGAAGGCTCCTACAATGAGCAGTTCTTC. This encodes CASSPATSGRAEGSYNEQFF.

This clone was recorded only once. This rearrangement joins TRBV14 to TRBJ2-7; D perhaps matches TRBD1 (5 bases). V lost 3 bases to trimming and J lost 4 bases, with 10 bases between them. The length of the CDR3 is 13 residues. Germline V gives CDR1 SGHDN, CDR2 FVKESK. The CDR3 loop is CASSHIRDYEQYF. The CDR3 DNA reads TGTGCCAGCAGCCACATCAGGGATTACGAGCAGTACTTC.

The rearrangement uses TRBV7-2 and TRBJ2-7; possible D gene TRBD1, 6 bases. Trimming removed 5 bases at V and 1 base at J, with 15 bases between. The CDR3 runs 15 residues. Looked up from germline, CDR1 is SGHTA and CDR2 is FQGNSA. The CDR3 region is CASSVTGTHSYEQYF. CDR3 in DNA: TGTGCCAGCAGCGTGACCGGGACACATTCCTACGAGCAGTACTTC.

V and J are TRBV11-3 and TRBJ2-2; D is unresolved. CDR1 and CDR2 (germline): SGHNT, YENEEA. CDR3 length equals 14 residues. Trimming took off 5 bases at V and 1 base at J, with 8 bases between the two ends. The CDR3 DNA reads as TGTGCCAGCAGCCCCCGGGTGAACACCGGGGAGCTGTTTTTT. As protein: CASSPRVNTGELFF.

The chain uses TRBV28 and TRBJ1-1, with 10 bases that match TRBD1. CDR3 length: 11 residues. The J segment lost 12 bases and the V segment lost 7 bases, leaving 5 bases of the junction unmatched. CDR1 is MDHEN, CDR2 SYDVKM, per germline. CDR3 DNA: TGTGCCAGCACAGGGGGACAGGGGACTTTCTTT. As protein: CASTGGQGTFF.

The chain employs TRBV5-6 and TRBJ2-1; 8 bases are shared with TRBD1. The germline gives CDR1 SGHDT, CDR2 YYEEEE. Trimming removed 6 bases from V and 7 bases from J; junction bases left unmatched: 3. The CDR3 contains 12 residues. The CDR3 loop reads CASKRTGNEQFF. The CDR3 coding sequence is TGTGCCAGCAAACGGACAGGGAATGAGCAGTTCTTC.

This clone was counted a single time. The gene calls are TRBV28 and TRBJ2-2; 8 nucleotides line up with TRBD2. The CDR3 spans 15 residues. J gave up 4 bases and V 8 bases, and 9 bases lay outside the gene matches. Germline CDR1 and CDR2: MDHEN and SYDVKM. The CDR3 coding sequence is TGTGCCAGCTCCCTAGGACTAGCTGCCACCGGGGAGCTGTTTTTT. It codes for CASSLGLAATGELFF.

CDR3 residues: CASSERAGGQPQHF. The CDR3 region has the DNA TGTGCCAGCAGTGAACGGGCAGGAGGTCAGCCCCAGCATTTT. The V gene is TRBV6-1, the J gene TRBJ1-5; no reliable D call. V was trimmed by 2 bases and J by 6 bases, leaving 11 bases between them. CDR1 and CDR2 from the germline V gene are MNHNS and SASEGT. The CDR3 runs to 14 residues.

This clone was picked up one time. The J gene is TRBJ2-5, the V gene TRBV11-2; no definite D call. Trimming cost V 1 base and J 5 bases, with 5 bases left between them. The CDR3 is made up of 12 amino acids. CDR1 is SGHAT, CDR2 FQNNGV, per germline. The CDR3 sequence: CASSLVGETQYF. The DNA for the CDR3 is TGTGCCAGCAGCTTAGTGGGCGAGACCCAGTACTTC.

The CDR3 nucleotides read TGTGCCAGCGGGCCCTCTAGCGCATACACAGATACGCAGTATTTT. Protein: CASGPSSAYTDTQYF. The chain couples TRBV2 to TRBJ2-3; a possible D gene is TRBD2 (6 bases). CDR3 length: 15 residues. V gave up 8 bases and J gave up 2 bases, with 17 bases separating them. The germline V gene has CDR1 SNHLY and CDR2 FYNNEI.